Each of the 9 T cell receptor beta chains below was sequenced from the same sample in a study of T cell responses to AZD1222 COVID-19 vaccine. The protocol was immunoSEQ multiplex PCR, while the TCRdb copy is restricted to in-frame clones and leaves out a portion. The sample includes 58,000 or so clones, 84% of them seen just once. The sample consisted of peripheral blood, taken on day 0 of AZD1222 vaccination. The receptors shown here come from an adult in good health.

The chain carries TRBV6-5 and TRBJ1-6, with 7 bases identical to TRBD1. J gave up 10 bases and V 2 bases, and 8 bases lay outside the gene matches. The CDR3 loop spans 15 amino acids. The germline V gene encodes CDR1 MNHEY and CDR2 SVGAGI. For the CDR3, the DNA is TGTGCCAGCAGTTACGAGGGGGCTTTGGTGTCACCCCTCCACTTT. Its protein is CASSYEGALVSPLHF.

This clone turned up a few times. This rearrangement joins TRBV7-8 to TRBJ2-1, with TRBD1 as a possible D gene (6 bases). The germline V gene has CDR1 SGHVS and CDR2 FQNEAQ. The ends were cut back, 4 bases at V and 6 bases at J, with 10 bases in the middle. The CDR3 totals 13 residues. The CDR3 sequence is CASSSNRANEQFF. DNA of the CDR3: TGTGCCAGCAGCTCGAACAGGGCCAATGAGCAGTTCTTC.

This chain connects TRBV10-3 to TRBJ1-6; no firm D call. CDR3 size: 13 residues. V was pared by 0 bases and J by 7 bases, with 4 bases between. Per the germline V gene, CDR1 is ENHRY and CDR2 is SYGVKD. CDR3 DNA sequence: TGTGCCATCAGTGAGTCCCTCAATTCACCCCTCCACTTT. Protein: CAISESLNSPLHF.

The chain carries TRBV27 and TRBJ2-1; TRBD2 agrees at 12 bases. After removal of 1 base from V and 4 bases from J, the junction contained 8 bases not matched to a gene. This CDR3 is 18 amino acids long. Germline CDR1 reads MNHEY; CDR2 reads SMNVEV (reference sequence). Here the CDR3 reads CASSLFGLAGGYYNEQFF. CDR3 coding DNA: TGTGCCAGCAGTTTATTTGGTCTAGCGGGGGGGTATTACAATGAGCAGTTCTTC.

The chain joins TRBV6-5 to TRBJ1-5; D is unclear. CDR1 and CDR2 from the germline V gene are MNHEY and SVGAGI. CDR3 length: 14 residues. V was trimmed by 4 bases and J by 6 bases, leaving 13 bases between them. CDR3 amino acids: CASSSTRAGQPQHF. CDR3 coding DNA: TGTGCCAGCAGTTCCACCCGGGCAGGTCAGCCCCAGCATTTT.

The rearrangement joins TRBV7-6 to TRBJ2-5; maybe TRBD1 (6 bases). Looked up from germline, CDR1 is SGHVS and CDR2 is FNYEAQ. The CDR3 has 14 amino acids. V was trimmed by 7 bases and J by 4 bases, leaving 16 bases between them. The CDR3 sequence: CASTTTGTRETQYF. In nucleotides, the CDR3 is TGTGCCAGCACCACGACAGGAACGCGAGAGACCCAGTACTTC.

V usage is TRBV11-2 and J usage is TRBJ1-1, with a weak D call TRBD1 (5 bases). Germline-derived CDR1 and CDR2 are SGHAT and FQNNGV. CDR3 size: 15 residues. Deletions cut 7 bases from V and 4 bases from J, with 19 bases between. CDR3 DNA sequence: TGTGCCAGCACCGCTTTCGGGGGAGCGGGCACTGAAGCTTTCTTT. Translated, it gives CASTAFGGAGTEAFF.

The CDR3, as DNA: TGCGCCAGCAGTCAGTCCCACGACAGGGAGCACCTTTACGAGCAGTACTTC. This encodes CASSQSHDREHLYEQYF. The rearrangement joins TRBV23-1 to TRBJ2-7, with 7 bases lining up with TRBD1. TRBV23-1 is assigned to the ORF class and has an uncertain function. This CDR3 is 17 amino acids long. V dropped 3 bases and J dropped 4; count of bases not matched to a gene: 15.

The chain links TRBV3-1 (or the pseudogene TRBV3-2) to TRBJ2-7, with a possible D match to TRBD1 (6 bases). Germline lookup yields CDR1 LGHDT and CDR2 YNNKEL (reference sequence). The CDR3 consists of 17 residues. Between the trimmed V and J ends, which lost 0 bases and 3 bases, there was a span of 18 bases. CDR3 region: CASSQEDQGRNLYEQYF. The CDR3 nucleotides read TGTGCCAGCAGCCAAGAGGATCAGGGGCGTAATCTCTACGAGCAGTACTTC.